Following are 4 T cell receptor beta chains from one sample sequenced in a study of T cells in women clearing cervical HPV infection (dated by TCRdb to 2016 to 2019). Preparation of the library involved the immunoSEQ multiplex PCR assay. Held by TCRdb, this immuneACCESS table contains in-frame sequences only and omits some clones. Under half of the omission traces to an unresolved V gene where checked; the cause of the rest is unknown. The table of this sample itemizes around 17,000 clones. About 10% of the sample is taken by the ten largest. Material for sequencing was blood buffy coat. These receptors originate from a woman between 18 and 75 years old with a cervical HPV16 infection that either progressed to CIN3+ or cleared (not recorded which).

Notes on this clone: The DNA ends 3 residues before the CDR3 does, and the rest of the CDR3 is filled in from the germline J gene. J is TRBJ1-3 and V is TRBV7-3; 9 bases fit TRBD1. The CDR3 runs to 15 residues. The V gene end was trimmed by 5 bases and the J gene end by 4 bases; junction bases not matched to a gene: 6. Germline lookup yields CDR1 SGHTA and CDR2 FQGTGA. The covered CDR3 bases are TGTGCCAGCAGCCCTGGGACAGGGACGGGAAACACC. Its protein product is CASSPGTGTGNT. The full-length CDR3 reads as CASSPGTGTGNTIYF.

Notes on this clone: The DNA ends 3 residues before the CDR3 does, and the rest of the CDR3 is filled in from the germline J gene. The gene calls are TRBV20-1 and TRBJ2-7, with D tentatively TRBD2 (7 bases). Trimming removed 4 bases from V and 3 bases from J, with 10 bases in between. This CDR3 is built from 12 residues. Germline V gene data show CDR1 as DFQATT and CDR2 as SNEGSKA (reference sequence). The CDR3: CSAKGGNYEQYF. The DNA read from the CDR3 is TGCAGTGCTAAGGGGGGGAACTACGAG.

Concerning this clone itself: The read gets to within 3 residues of the CDR3 end, and the germline J gene fills in the rest. The chain is built from TRBV19 and TRBJ2-7; TRBD1 matches 9 bases. Per the germline V gene, CDR1 is LNHDA and CDR2 is SQIVND (reference sequence). This CDR3 is built from 13 residues. V shed 5 bases, J shed 3 bases, and the junction held 2 bases outside the gene matches. Incomplete CDR3 DNA: TGTGCCAGTAGTCGGGACAGGGACTACGAG. Translation: CASSRDRDYE. The full-length CDR3 reads as CASSRDRDYEQYF.

As concerns this clone: The read falls 3 residues short of the CDR3 end, and the missing part is taken from the germline J gene. The chain employs TRBV30 and TRBJ1-2, with no clear D. Germline V CDR1 and CDR2: GTSNPN, SVGIG (reference sequence). The CDR3 sequence is 14 residues long. The CDR3 bases that were read are TGTGCCTGGACGAAAAGCGGGAGGGCAGATACC. Translation: CAWTKSGRADT. The entire CDR3 is CAWTKSGRADTYTF.